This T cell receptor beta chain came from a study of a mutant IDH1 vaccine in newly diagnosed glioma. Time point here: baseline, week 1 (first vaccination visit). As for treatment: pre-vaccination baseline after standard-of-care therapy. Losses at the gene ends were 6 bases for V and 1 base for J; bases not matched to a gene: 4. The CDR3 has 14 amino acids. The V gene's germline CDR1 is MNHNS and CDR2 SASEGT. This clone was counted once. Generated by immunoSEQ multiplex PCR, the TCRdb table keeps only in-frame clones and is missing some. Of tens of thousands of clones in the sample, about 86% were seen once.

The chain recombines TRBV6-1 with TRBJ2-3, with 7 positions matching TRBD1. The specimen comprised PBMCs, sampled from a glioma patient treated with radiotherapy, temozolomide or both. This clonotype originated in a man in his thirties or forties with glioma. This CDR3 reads CASRTGLGTDTQYF. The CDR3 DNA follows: TGTGCCAGCAGGACAGGGTTAGGCACAGATACGCAGTATTTT.